One and the same sample provided the 21 T cell receptor beta chains below, sequenced in a study of T cell repertoires in cytomegalovirus infection. TCRdb analysed the reads with MiXCR anew, one entry per CDR3 protein. The data hold fewer than 700,000 distinct CDR3 sequences, with 24% observed a single time. Sequenced sample: CD8+ T cells from PBMCs. Receptor source: a human donor in good health (CMV status not recorded). Some clones in this sample may be carry-over from other donors' samples.

This rearrangement joins TRBV25-1 to TRBJ2-7; 7 bases agree with TRBD1. CDR1 and CDR2 from the germline V gene are MGHDK and SYGVNS. Trimming removed 1 base from V and 2 bases from J; junction bases left unmatched: 8. CDR3 length: 16 amino acids. CDR3 sequence (DNA): TGTGCCAGCAGTGAATTTTTCGGGACAGAAGCCTACGAGCAGTACTTC. It codes for CASSEFFGTEAYEQYF.

In its sample, this clonotype was seen a few times. This rearrangement joins TRBV12-5 to TRBJ2-1, with 12 bases that match TRBD2. The V segment lost 1 base and the J segment 2 bases; nucleotides outside the gene matches: 6. The CDR3 sequence is 18 residues long. Germline values: CDR1 LGHNT, CDR2 FRNRAP. The CDR3 nucleotides read TGTGCTAGTGGTTTGGGGACTAGCGGGGTTTCTACCTACAATGAGCAGTTCTTC. Translating it yields CASGLGTSGVSTYNEQFF.

In DNA, the CDR3 is TGTGCCAGCAGCTACAGGGTACATGAGCAGTTCTTC. Translating gives CASSYRVHEQFF. This sequence joins TRBV7-9 and TRBJ2-1; D is perhaps TRBD1 (6 bases). Looked up from germline, CDR1 is SEHNR and CDR2 is FQNEAQ (reference sequence). V was cut by 4 bases and J by 8 bases, with 9 bases left in between. This CDR3 is built from 12 residues.

This sequence joins TRBV24-1 and TRBJ2-3, with D unclear. Germline CDR1 reads KGHDR; CDR2 reads SFDVKD. This CDR3 is built from 11 residues. The V and J ends lost 8 bases and 8 bases respectively, with 10 bases between them. The CDR3 loop reads CATNDVGTQYF. For the CDR3, the DNA is TGTGCCACCAACGACGTCGGTACGCAGTATTTT.

This clonotype was picked up a small number of times. This rearrangement joins TRBV6-6 to TRBJ2-2; D is possibly TRBD2 (6 bases). The V and J ends lost 8 bases and 7 bases respectively, with 8 bases between them. The germline V gene encodes CDR1 MNHNY and CDR2 SVGAGI (reference sequence). CDR3 length equals 11 residues. The DNA of the CDR3 is TGTGCCAGCGTCGGGGGCGGGGAGCTGTTTTTT. This sequence encodes CASVGGGELFF.

This clonotype was seen a single time. A much larger clone differs by one base, so this may be a read error. The chain employs TRBV7-9 and TRBJ1-2; a possible D gene is TRBD1 (6 bases). Germline assignment: CDR1 SEHNR and CDR2 FQNEAQ (reference sequence). This CDR3 spans 15 amino acids. The CDR3 protein is CASSVAYRDPGGYTF. The CDR3 DNA reads TGTGCCAGCAGCGTAGCTTACAGGGACCCTGGTGGCTACACCTTC.

As to this clonotype: This may arise from a read error, as a much more abundant clone is one base away. The chain employs TRBV7-9 and TRBJ2-7, with TRBD1 matching 7 bases. Looked up from germline, CDR1 is SEHNR and CDR2 is FQNEAQ (reference sequence). The CDR3 is made up of 15 amino acids. The CDR3 here is CAGSSVGTASYEQYF. The CDR3 DNA reads TGTGCCGGCAGTTCGGTCGGGACAGCCTCCTACGAGCAGTACTTC.

This rearrangement joins TRBV19 to TRBJ2-1; tentative D call: TRBD1 (5 bases). The germline CDR1 and CDR2 sequences are LNHDA and SQIVND (reference sequence). The CDR3 runs 12 residues. V was clipped by 5 bases and J by 9 bases, with 11 bases between them. DNA for the CDR3: TGTGCCAGTAGTGTTTCAGGGATTGAGCAGTTCTTC. This encodes CASSVSGIEQFF.

About this clonotype itself: A much larger clone is a single base away; this may be a read error. The chain is built from TRBV14 and TRBJ1-5; D is unclear. The CDR3 length is 16 residues. Per germline, CDR1 SGHDN and CDR2 FVKESK. The CDR3 loop is CASRQDRGLGNQPQHF. CDR3 nucleotide sequence: TGTGCCAGCAGACAAGATCGGGGTCTAGGCAATCAGCCCCAGCATTTT. The variable domain in full, completed from reference TRBV14 and TRBJ1-5, reads EAGVTQFPSHSVIEKGQTVTLRCDPISGHDNLYWYRRVMGKEIKFLLHFVKESKQDESGMPNNRFLAERTGGTYSTLKVQPAELEDSGVYFCASRQDRGLGNQPQHFGDGTRLSIL.

The sample holds many counts of this clonotype. The V and J genes are TRBV10-3 and TRBJ2-4; no firm D call. Germline V CDR1 and CDR2: ENHRY, SYGVKD. The CDR3 runs to 15 residues. Trimming removed 2 bases at V and 3 bases at J, with 11 bases between. CDR3: CAISEGKVGKNIQYF. CDR3 coding DNA: TGTGCCATCAGTGAGGGAAAGGTCGGCAAAAACATTCAGTACTTC.

This clonotype occurred a few times. The rearrangement joins TRBV7-8 to TRBJ1-2; D remains ambiguous. The V end lost 1 base, the J end lost 3 bases, and 12 bases lay between the germline ends. The CDR3 has 15 residues. Per the germline V gene, CDR1 is SGHVS and CDR2 is FQNEAQ. Here the CDR3 DNA reads TGTGCCAGCAGCTTAGAGGGTAGGGTGGACTATGGCTACACCTTC. Translation: CASSLEGRVDYGYTF.

This clonotype has a handful of counts. The J gene is TRBJ2-3, the V gene TRBV13; either TRBD1 or TRBD2 may supply D (5 bases each). The V and J ends lost 5 bases and 4 bases respectively, with 13 bases between them. The length of the CDR3 is 14 residues. Per the germline V gene, CDR1 is PRHDT and CDR2 is FYEKMQ (reference sequence). DNA for the CDR3: TGTGCCAGCAGCCCCCGTCCGGGGCCAGATACGCAGTATTTT. Protein: CASSPRPGPDTQYF.

The chain uses TRBV5-6 and TRBJ2-1; D remains unclear. Trimming took 0 bases from V and 9 from J, leaving 7 bases between them. This CDR3 is 12 amino acids long. Germline V lookup: CDR1 SGHDT, CDR2 YYEEEE. The CDR3 is CASSLDRSEQFF. CDR3 nucleotides: TGTGCCAGCAGCTTGGATCGAAGTGAGCAGTTCTTC.

Comment on this clonotype: At one of its ends the junction is not consistent with the germline gene, which may arise from a read error. This chain uses TRBV5-6 with TRBJ2-1; TRBD2 is a possible D gene (5 bases). Looked up from germline, CDR1 is SGHDT and CDR2 is YYEEEE. CDR3 length: 15 amino acids. The CDR3 is CARSLLPGSYNEQFF. The CDR3 DNA reads as TGTGCCCGCAGCTTGCTGCCGGGATCCTACAATGAGCAGTTCTTC.

The chain couples TRBV28 to TRBJ2-5; D call uncertain. Germline V lookup: CDR1 MDHEN, CDR2 SYDVKM. Trimming removed 5 bases from V and 2 bases from J, with 15 bases in between. The CDR3 loop spans 15 amino acids. The CDR3 is CASSAQDGLQETQYF. The DNA of the CDR3 is TGTGCCAGCAGTGCCCAAGACGGCTTACAAGAGACCCAGTACTTC.

The sample holds many counts of this clonotype. The gene calls are TRBV4-1 and TRBJ1-2; possibly TRBD1 for D (6 bases). V was clipped by 0 bases and J by 0 bases, with 11 bases between them. Germline V gives CDR1 MGHRA, CDR2 YSYEKL. The CDR3 consists of 16 residues. The CDR3 reads CASSQEPGQPNYGYTF. As DNA, the CDR3 is TGCGCCAGCAGCCAAGAGCCCGGACAGCCTAACTATGGCTACACCTTC.

This clonotype has a count of ten or more. V and J are TRBV7-2 and TRBJ1-3, with D possibly matching TRBD1 (5 bases). This CDR3 is built from 16 residues. Germline V CDR1 and CDR2: SGHTA, FQGNSA. The germline V and J ends were trimmed by 3 bases and 4 bases, with 16 bases remaining between them. The DNA of the CDR3 is TGTGCCAGCAGCTTCCCCGGGAGGGGCCTCGGAAACACCATATATTTT. Translated: CASSFPGRGLGNTIYF. Full variable domain (outside the CDR3, taken from reference TRBV7-2 and TRBJ1-3): GAGVSQSPSNKVTEKGKDVELRCDPISGHTALYWYRQSLGQGLEFLIYFQGNSAPDKSGLPSDRFSAERTGGSVSTLTIQRTQQEDSAVYLCASSFPGRGLGNTIYFGEGSWLTVV.

This clonotype showed up just a few times. The V gene is TRBV28, the J gene TRBJ2-7; possibly TRBD2 for D (5 bases). The germline V and J ends were trimmed by 3 bases and 3 bases, with 9 bases remaining between them. Germline lookup yields CDR1 MDHEN and CDR2 SYDVKM. The CDR3 covers 13 residues. The CDR3 DNA is TGTGCCAGCAGTTTCACCGGGGACTACGAGCAGTACGTC. Protein: CASSFTGDYEQYV.

In this sample, this clonotype turned up once. J is TRBJ1-2 and V is TRBV29-1, with no clear D. Trimming left V 5 bases short and J 5 bases short, with 21 bases between. There are 15 residues in the CDR3. Germline values: CDR1 SQVTM, CDR2 ANQGSEA. The CDR3 DNA sequence: TGCAGCGTTCATACCGACACTGGAAGAACTTATGGCTACACCTTC. This translates into CSVHTDTGRTYGYTF.

The CDR3: CASSDGTGNTDTQYF. The DNA of the CDR3 is TGTGCCAGCAGCGATGGGACAGGGAATACAGATACGCAGTATTTT. The genes are TRBV11-2 and TRBJ2-3; 9 positions match TRBD1. Germline CDR1 SGHAT, CDR2 FQNNGV. The junction had 6 bases not matched to a gene; V was cut back by 5 bases and J by 3 bases. The CDR3 length is 15 residues.

The chain employs TRBV6-1 and TRBJ1-3; D not resolved. Per germline, CDR1 MNHNS and CDR2 SASEGT. CDR3 length: 15 amino acids. V gave up 3 bases and J gave up 0 bases, with 9 bases separating them. The CDR3 DNA reads TGTGCCAGCAGTGACGGACGGTCCTCTGGAAACACCATATATTTT. It is translated as CASSDGRSSGNTIYF.